Shown below are 7 T cell receptor beta chains from a single sample sequenced in a study of blood T cell repertoires in COVID-19. The method was immunoSEQ multiplex PCR; TCRdb's version includes in-frame clones alone and lacks a portion of them. The data show about 73,000 clones, more than 60% seen once. The sample was peripheral blood. The receptor source for this set is a man aged 55 to 70 with acute or convalescent COVID-19.

This sequence joins TRBV30 and TRBJ2-3; the match to TRBD2 covers 9 bases. V shed 2 bases, J shed 6 bases, and the junction held 6 bases outside the gene matches. The V gene's germline CDR1 is GTSNPN and CDR2 SVGIG (reference sequence). The CDR3 contains 14 residues. CDR3 protein: CAWSPAGGYDTQYF. The CDR3 DNA sequence: TGTGCCTGGAGTCCGGCGGGAGGGTACGATACGCAGTATTTT.

The chain carries TRBV5-6 and TRBJ2-6; a weak D match, TRBD1 (5 bases). Deletions cut 4 bases from V and 1 base from J, with 12 bases between. This CDR3 is built from 16 residues. Germline loops: CDR1 SGHDT, CDR2 YYEEEE. The CDR3 region is CASSPPDSSGANVLTF. CDR3 DNA sequence: TGTGCCAGCAGCCCGCCCGACAGTTCTGGGGCCAACGTCCTGACTTTC.

The chain couples TRBV4-2 to TRBJ1-1, with 9 bases fitting TRBD1. V was pared by 4 bases and J by 5 bases, with 5 bases of the junction left unmatched. The CDR3 length is 14 residues. CDR1 LGHNA and CDR2 YNFKEQ come from the germline V gene. CDR3 nucleotides: TGTGCCAGCAGCCCGGACAGGGGACGGACTGAAGCTTTCTTT. It codes for CASSPDRGRTEAFF.

This chain joins TRBV5-1 and TRBJ2-5, with TRBD1 matching over 7 bases. J was trimmed by 3 bases and V by 4 bases; bases with no gene match: 9. This CDR3 has 15 residues. Germline assignment: CDR1 SGHRS and CDR2 YFSETQ. The CDR3 loop reads CASSITYRGEETQYF. CDR3 sequence (DNA): TGCGCCAGCAGCATAACTTACAGGGGCGAAGAGACCCAGTACTTC.

This chain connects TRBV19 to TRBJ2-3; 13 positions match TRBD2. Germline V gives CDR1 LNHDA, CDR2 SQIVND (reference sequence). This CDR3 region has 16 residues. With 0 bases clipped from V and 6 bases from J, the junction kept 3 bases outside the gene matches. Written as DNA, the CDR3 is TGTGCCAGTAGTATAGAGGGACTAGCGGGGATGGATACGCAGTATTTT. Its protein is CASSIEGLAGMDTQYF.

This clone showed up just once. The genes are TRBV2 and TRBJ2-2, with 9 bases fitting TRBD2. The CDR3 sequence is 14 residues long. From germline, CDR1 is SNHLY and CDR2 FYNNEI. The V and J ends lost 3 bases and 10 bases, in that order; junction bases with no gene match: 6. CDR3 sequence: CASSEGIAGEELFF. The CDR3 nucleotides read TGTGCCAGCAGTGAGGGGATAGCGGGGGAGGAGCTGTTTTTT.

V gene TRBV7-8 combines with J gene TRBJ2-1; D is possibly TRBD2 (6 bases). The CDR3 is 15 residues long. Germline V gene sequence: CDR1 SGHVS, CDR2 FQNEAQ. V lost 1 base to trimming and J lost 4 bases, with 11 bases between them. CDR3 sequence: CASSLDGGTYNEQFF. The DNA of the CDR3 is TGTGCCAGCAGCTTAGACGGTGGGACTTACAATGAGCAGTTCTTC. The variable domain in full, completed from reference TRBV7-8 and TRBJ2-1, reads GAGVSQSPRYKVAKRGQDVALRCDPISGHVSLFWYQQALGQGPEFLTYFQNEAQLDKSGLPSDRFFAERPEGSVSTLKIQRTQQEDSAVYLCASSLDGGTYNEQFFGPGTRLTVL.